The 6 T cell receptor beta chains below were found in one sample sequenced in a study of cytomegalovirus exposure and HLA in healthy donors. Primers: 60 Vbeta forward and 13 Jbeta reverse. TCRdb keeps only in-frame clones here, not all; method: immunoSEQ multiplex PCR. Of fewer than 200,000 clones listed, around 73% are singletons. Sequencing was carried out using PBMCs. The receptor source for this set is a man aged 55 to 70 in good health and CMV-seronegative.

CDR3 coding DNA: TGTGCCAGTTGGGACAGCTTCTACGAGCAGTACTTC. It specifies CASWDSFYEQYF. The gene calls are TRBV6-1 and TRBJ2-7; 7 bases fit TRBD1. Germline CDR1 MNHNS, CDR2 SASEGT. The length of the CDR3 is 12 residues. V shed 9 bases, J shed 3 bases, and the junction held 5 bases outside the gene matches.

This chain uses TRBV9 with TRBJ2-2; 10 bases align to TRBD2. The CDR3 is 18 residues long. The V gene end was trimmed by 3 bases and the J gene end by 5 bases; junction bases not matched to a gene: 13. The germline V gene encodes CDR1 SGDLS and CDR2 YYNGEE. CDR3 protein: CASSAGRLSGGGTGELFF. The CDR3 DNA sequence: TGTGCCAGCAGCGCTGGACGTCTCAGCGGGGGGGGTACCGGGGAGCTGTTTTTT.

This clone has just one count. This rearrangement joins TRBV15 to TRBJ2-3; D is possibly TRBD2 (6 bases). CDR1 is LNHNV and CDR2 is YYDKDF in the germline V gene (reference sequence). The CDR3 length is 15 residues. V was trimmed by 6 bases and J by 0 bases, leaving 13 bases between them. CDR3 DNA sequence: TGTGCCACCAGTCCCGGGGCGGGAAGCACAGATACGCAGTATTTT. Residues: CATSPGAGSTDTQYF. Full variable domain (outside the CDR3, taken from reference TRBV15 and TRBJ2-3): DAMVIQNPRYQVTQFGKPVTLSCSQTLNHNVMYWYQQKSSQAPKLLFHYYDKDFNNEADTPDNFQSRRPNTSFCFLDIRSPGLGDTAMYLCATSPGAGSTDTQYFGPGTRLTVL.

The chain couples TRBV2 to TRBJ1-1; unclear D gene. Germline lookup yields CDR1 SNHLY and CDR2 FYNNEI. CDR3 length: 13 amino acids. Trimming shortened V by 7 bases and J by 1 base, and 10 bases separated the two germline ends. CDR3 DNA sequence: TGTGCCAGCAAGCACGACAAGAACACTGAAGCTTTCTTT. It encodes CASKHDKNTEAFF. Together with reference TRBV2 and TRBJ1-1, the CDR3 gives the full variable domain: EPEVTQTPSHQVTQMGQEVILRCVPISNHLYFYWYRQILGQKVEFLVSFYNNEISEKSEIFDDQFSVERPDGSNFTLKIRSTKLEDSAMYFCASKHDKNTEAFFGQGTRLTVV.

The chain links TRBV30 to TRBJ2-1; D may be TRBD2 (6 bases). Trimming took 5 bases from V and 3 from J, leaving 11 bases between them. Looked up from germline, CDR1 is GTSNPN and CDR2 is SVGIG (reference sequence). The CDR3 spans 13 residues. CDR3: CAWSGGIYNEQFF. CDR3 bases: TGTGCCTGGTCAGGCGGGATCTACAATGAGCAGTTCTTC.

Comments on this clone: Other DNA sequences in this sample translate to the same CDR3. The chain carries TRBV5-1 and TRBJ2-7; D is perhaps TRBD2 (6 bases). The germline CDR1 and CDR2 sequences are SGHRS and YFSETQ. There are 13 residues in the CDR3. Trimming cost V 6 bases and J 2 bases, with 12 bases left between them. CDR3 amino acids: CASTPGGTYEQYF. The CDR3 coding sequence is TGCGCCAGCACCCCCGGGGGAACCTACGAGCAGTACTTC.